A selection of T cell receptor beta chains follows, all from one sample in a study of OX40 agonist ivuxolimab in advanced cancers. TCRdb's copy holds only in-frame clones and misses some; the assay was immunoSEQ multiplex PCR. The sample yields tens of thousands of clones, 80% to 90% seen once. Here the sequenced sample was CD4+ or CD8+ T cells sorted from blood, taken in a trial of the OX40 agonist ivuxolimab. The receptors shown here come from an adult with an advanced solid tumor such as melanoma, head and neck, liver or kidney cancer. Each CDR3 is given with its conserved first and last residue. D genes are given only for firm matches. Expanded clones are given a class, and other clones once, few, many or no size at all.

clone_size | j_call | v_call | d_call | cdr3_nt | cdr3_aa
- | TRBJ2-1 | TRBV7-9 | - | TGTGCCAGCAGCCTCGGTACGGGGCACAATGAGCAGTTCTTC | CASSLGTGHNEQFF
- | TRBJ2-1 | TRBV13 | TRBD2 | TGTGCCAGCACCGCCCCGCCAGCGGGAGGCCAGTTCTTC | CASTAPPAGGQFF
- | TRBJ2-6 | TRBV29-1 | - | TGCAGCGCCTACTCTGGGGCCAACGTCCTGACTTTC | CSAYSGANVLTF
- | TRBJ1-1 | TRBV30 | - | TGTGCCTGGACCAGGGAGACTGAAGCTTTCTTT | CAWTRETEAFF
- | TRBJ2-2 | TRBV5-4 | - | TGTGCCAGCAGCACACGACAGGTTGCGAACACCGGGGAGCTGTTTTTT | CASSTRQVANTGELFF
- | TRBJ2-1 | TRBV11-2 | - | TGTGCCAGCAGCTTTAGTGGGGGCTCCTACAATGAGCAGTTCTTC | CASSFSGGSYNEQFF
few | TRBJ2-5 | TRBV29-1 | TRBD1 | TGCAGCGTGGAGGGACAGGGTCCAGAGACCCAGTACTTC | CSVEGQGPETQYF
- | TRBJ2-5 | TRBV7-8 | - | TGTGCCAGCAGCTTAGGGGGCGGAGAGACCCAGTACTTC | CASSLGGGETQYF
- | TRBJ1-2 | TRBV6-1 | TRBD1 | TGTGCCAGCAGTGAAGCAGGGGGCCTTGGCTACACCTTC | CASSEAGGLGYTF
- | TRBJ2-7 | TRBV18 | TRBD1 | TGTGCCAGCTCTCGCGGACAGGACTACGAGCAGTACTTC | CASSRGQDYEQYF
- | TRBJ2-7 | TRBV14 | - | TGTGCCAGCAGCCAAACCAGCTACGAGCAGTACTTC | CASSQTSYEQYF
once | TRBJ1-5 | TRBV9 | - | TGTGCCAGCAGCCTCGGGTTGTCTCAGCCCCAGCATTTT | CASSLGLSQPQHF
- | TRBJ2-5 | TRBV29-1 | - | TGCAGCCTAGAGACCCAGTACTTC | CSLETQYF